These T cell receptor beta chains were read from a single sample in a study of T cell repertoires in cytomegalovirus infection. These receptors are not linked to any known antigen. TCRdb redid the calling of the reads with MiXCR, one entry per CDR3 protein. The data show 80,000 or so distinct CDR3 sequences, with 24% seen just once and around 50% held by the top ten. Sequencing used CD8+ T cells from cultured PBMCs, obtained from culture after CMV antigen stimulation. Receptors originate from a human donor in good health (CMV status not recorded). Some clones in this sample may be carry-over from other donors' samples. Both conserved end residues are part of each CDR3. A D gene is named only where the DNA matches it firmly. Size is omitted from some rows. Given values are once, few, many or a class for expanded clones.

J	D	V	size	CDR3	DNA
TRBJ2-5	NA	TRBV7-9	NA	CASSLNKLGCAAETQYF	TGTGCCAGCAGCTTAAATAAATTAGGGTGCGCGGCAGAGACCCAGTACTTC
TRBJ2-1	TRBD1	TRBV7-8	many	CASSLGQGSYNEQFF	TGTGCCAGCAGCCTCGGACAGGGCTCCTACAATGAGCAGTTCTTC
TRBJ2-7	TRBD2	TRBV7-3	few	CASSSSTSGAPYEQYF	TGTGCCAGCAGCTCCTCGACTAGCGGGGCCCCCTACGAGCAGTACTTC
TRBJ2-5	TRBD2	TRBV20-1	NA	CSAIRLATTETQYF	TGCAGTGCTATAAGACTAGCAACAACAGAGACCCAGTACTTC
TRBJ2-7	TRBD1	TRBV7-6	NA	CASSFGQGASYEQYF	TGTGCCAGCAGCTTCGGACAGGGGGCTTCCTACGAGCAGTACTTC
TRBJ2-5	NA	TRBV19	NA	CASSIDSVGQETQYF	TGTGCCAGTAGTATAGACAGTGTAGGGCAAGAGACCCAGTACTTC
TRBJ2-3	NA	TRBV15	many	CATSHGSTDTQYF	TGTGCCACCAGCCACGGTAGCACAGATACGCAGTATTTT
TRBJ2-7	NA	TRBV6-6	NA	CASSYSSGTLYSYEQYF	TGTGCCAGCAGTTACTCGAGTGGGACACTCTACTCCTACGAGCAGTACTTC
TRBJ1-2	NA	TRBV10-2	few	CASSEFGGGYTF	TGCGCCAGCAGTGAGTTTGGGGGTGGCTACACCTTC
TRBJ1-1	NA	TRBV7-6	many	CASSLGSGGGTEAFF	TGTGCCAGCAGCTTAGGGAGTGGGGGGGGCACTGAAGCTTTCTTT
TRBJ2-1	NA	TRBV6-2/TRBV6-3	few	CASRRPRGEEVEQFF	TGTGCCAGCAGGCGACCACGGGGAGAGGAGGTTGAGCAGTTCTTC
TRBJ1-1	NA	TRBV7-2	many	CASSISPNRDTTEAFF	TGTGCCAGCAGTATTAGCCCAAACAGGGATACCACTGAAGCTTTCTTT
TRBJ2-1	NA	TRBV6-4	few	CASSDIDRGSYNEQFF	TGTGCCAGCAGTGATATCGACCGGGGCTCCTACAATGAGCAGTTCTTC
TRBJ2-7	NA	TRBV6-4	few	CASSDSNLLDRLPYEQYF	TGTGCCAGCAGTGACTCGAATCTCCTAGACCGCCTCCCCTACGAGCAGTACTTC
TRBJ1-2	NA	TRBV6-6	few	CASSYSSRVDGYTF	TGTGCCAGCAGTTACTCGAGCAGGGTTGATGGCTACACCTTC
TRBJ2-1	TRBD2	TRBV4-1	few	CASSQDGVGGGADNEQFF	TGCGCCAGCAGCCAAGATGGGGTGGGCGGGGGGGCGGACAATGAGCAGTTCTTC
TRBJ2-7	NA	TRBV7-2	many	CASSLGVRSYEQYF	TGTGCCAGCAGCTTAGGAGTCCGCTCCTACGAGCAGTACTTC
TRBJ2-1	NA	TRBV5-6	NA	CASSPSGPQVYNEQFF	TGTGCCAGCAGCCCGTCCGGGCCTCAAGTCTACAATGAGCAGTTCTTC
TRBJ2-1	NA	TRBV4-2	many	CASSQDLTDYSYNEQFF	TGTGCCAGCAGCCAAGATCTCACGGACTACTCCTACAATGAGCAGTTCTTC
TRBJ2-7	TRBD1	TRBV19	many	CASTLGQGAIYEQYF	TGTGCCAGTACACTCGGACAGGGGGCGATCTACGAGCAGTACTTC
TRBJ2-5	NA	TRBV6-5	many	CASSYSTGSQETQYF	TGTGCCAGCAGTTACTCGACAGGAAGTCAAGAGACCCAGTACTTC
TRBJ1-5	TRBD1	TRBV5-6	NA	CASSLRTGGTQPQHF	TGTGCCAGCAGCTTAAGGACAGGGGGCACGCAGCCCCAGCATTTT
TRBJ1-3	NA	TRBV6-6	NA	CASERDGGGNTIYF	TGTGCCAGCGAAAGGGATGGGGGTGGAAACACCATATATTTT
TRBJ2-1	NA	TRBV30	NA	CAWSVGRYNEQFF	TGTGCCTGGAGTGTAGGTCGGTACAATGAGCAGTTCTTC
TRBJ2-5	NA	TRBV6-5	many	CASTGTRLEQETQYF	TGTGCCAGCACCGGGACTCGATTAGAACAAGAGACCCAGTACTTC
TRBJ2-1	TRBD2	TRBV6-6	many	CASRDWPSGSYNEQFF	TGTGCCAGCAGGGACTGGCCTAGCGGTTCCTACAATGAGCAGTTCTTC
TRBJ2-7	NA	TRBV28	NA	CASSSPREFSSYEQYF	TGTGCCAGCAGTTCCCCCCGAGAATTTAGCTCCTACGAGCAGTACTTC
TRBJ2-3	NA	TRBV25-1	few	CASDGTDTQYF	TGTGCCAGTGATGGCACAGATACGCAGTATTTT
TRBJ2-2	NA	TRBV12-3/TRBV12-4	NA	CASSPLGELFF	TGTGCCAGCAGTCCCCTCGGGGAGCTGTTTTTT
TRBJ2-7	NA	TRBV9	NA	CATSPGDSYEQYF	TGTGCCACCTCCCCGGGGGACTCCTACGAGCAGTACTTC
TRBJ1-5	NA	TRBV20-1	few	CSARGGRDKVYSNQPQHF	TGCAGTGCTAGGGGCGGCCGGGACAAAGTTTATAGCAATCAGCCCCAGCATTTT
TRBJ1-1	NA	TRBV7-2	many	CASSPPMGNTEAFF	TGTGCCAGCAGCCCCCCTATGGGGAACACTGAAGCTTTCTTT
TRBJ1-1	NA	TRBV19	NA	CASTLGVAFF	TGTGCCAGTACCCTGGGTGTAGCTTTCTTT
TRBJ1-1	TRBD1	TRBV5-1	few	CASSRGQLEAFF	TGCGCCAGCAGCAGGGGACAGCTTGAAGCTTTCTTT
TRBJ2-2	TRBD1	TRBV27	NA	CASSPRQGVTGELFF	TGTGCCAGCAGTCCCCGACAGGGAGTCACCGGGGAGCTGTTTTTT
TRBJ2-7	NA	TRBV27	NA	CASSLTLGDEQYF	TGTGCCAGCAGTTTAACGTTGGGGGACGAGCAGTACTTC
TRBJ1-1	NA	TRBV7-9	many	CASSPHRAKADTEAFF	TGTGCCAGCAGCCCCCACCGGGCCAAGGCGGACACTGAAGCTTTCTTT
TRBJ1-1	NA	TRBV7-2	many	CASSKKTGSNTEAFF	TGTGCCAGCAGCAAAAAGACAGGCTCGAACACTGAAGCTTTCTTT
TRBJ2-1	NA	TRBV11-1	few	CASSPGGLYNEQFF	TGTGCCAGCAGTCCTGGGGGGCTCTACAATGAGCAGTTCTTC
TRBJ1-4	NA	TRBV7-9	many	CASSLRQTATNEKLFF	TGTGCCAGCAGCCTTAGACAGACCGCAACTAATGAAAAACTGTTTTTT
TRBJ1-5	NA	TRBV15	many	CATSRDLGENQPQHF	TGTGCCACCAGCAGAGATCTAGGGGAAAATCAGCCCCAGCATTTT
TRBJ2-7	TRBD1	TRBV7-9	few	CASSSQGAGEQYF	TGTGCCAGCAGCTCTCAGGGGGCAGGCGAGCAGTACTTC
TRBJ2-7	NA	TRBV12-3/TRBV12-4	NA	CASSGDPSYEQYF	TGTGCCAGCAGTGGGGACCCTTCCTACGAGCAGTACTTC